What follows describes a single T cell receptor (beta chain). In the original workflow: Estimated nucleated cell counts came from reference gene primer amplification. TCRdb keeps only in-frame clones here, not all; method: immunoSEQ multiplex PCR. V, J and clone size derive from that table, while D and trimming were established from the DNA sequence. This sample yields 200,000 to 250,000 clones, of which roughly four fifths are seen a single time; roughly 10% belongs to the top ten. The CDR3 totals 15 residues. V lost 0 bases and J 0 bases, leaving 9 bases between the germline ends. CDR1 LNHNV and CDR2 YYDKDF come from the germline V gene (reference sequence). This sample is part of a study of blood T cell repertoires in COVID-19. Study summary: The analysed material was cDNA or gDNA that came from T cells, B-cell-depleted T cells, or PBMCs.

This receptor was identified in an older man with acute or convalescent COVID-19. Material: peripheral blood. The chain links TRBV15 to TRBJ2-7; D is possibly TRBD2 (6 bases). The CDR3 bases are TGTGCCACCAGCAGAGATTATAGCGGCTCCTACGAGCAGTACTTC. Amino acids: CATSRDYSGSYEQYF.